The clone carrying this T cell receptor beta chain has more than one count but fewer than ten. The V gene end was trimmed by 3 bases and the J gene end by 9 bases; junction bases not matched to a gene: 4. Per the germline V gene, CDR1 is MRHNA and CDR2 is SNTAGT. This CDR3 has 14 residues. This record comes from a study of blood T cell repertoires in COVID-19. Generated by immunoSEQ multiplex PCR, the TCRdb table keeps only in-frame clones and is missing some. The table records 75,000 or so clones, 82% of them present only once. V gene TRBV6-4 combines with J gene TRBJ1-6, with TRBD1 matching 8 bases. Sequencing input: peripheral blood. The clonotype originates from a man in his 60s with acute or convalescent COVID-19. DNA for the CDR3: TGTGCCAGCAGTGATACGGACAGGGCTTCACCCCTCCACTTT. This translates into CASSDTDRASPLHF.